This entry is about one T cell receptor (beta chain). The antigen remains undetermined. This record comes from a study of cytomegalovirus exposure and HLA in healthy donors. Study-wide results and caveats: Productive status was seen about 87% or about 30% of the time for most TCR beta V segments in an earlier analysis.

This CDR3 region has 14 residues. The junction had 8 bases not matched to a gene; V was cut back by 6 bases and J by 7 bases. Germline V gene data show CDR1 as SGHRS and CDR2 as YFSETQ. PCR was performed using 60 Vbeta and 13 Jbeta primers. The data were produced by immunoSEQ multiplex PCR, yet TCRdb's version contains in-frame clones alone and is incomplete. This table holds 150,000 to 200,000 clones, roughly 84% found once. The origin of this receptor is a boy under 18 in good health and CMV-seronegative. Sequenced material: PBMCs. V and J are TRBV5-1 and TRBJ1-4; TRBD1 aligns across 8 bases. This CDR3 is CASIDRGWGEKLFF. The CDR3 DNA reads as TGCGCCAGCATCGACAGGGGTTGGGGTGAAAAACTGTTTTTT.